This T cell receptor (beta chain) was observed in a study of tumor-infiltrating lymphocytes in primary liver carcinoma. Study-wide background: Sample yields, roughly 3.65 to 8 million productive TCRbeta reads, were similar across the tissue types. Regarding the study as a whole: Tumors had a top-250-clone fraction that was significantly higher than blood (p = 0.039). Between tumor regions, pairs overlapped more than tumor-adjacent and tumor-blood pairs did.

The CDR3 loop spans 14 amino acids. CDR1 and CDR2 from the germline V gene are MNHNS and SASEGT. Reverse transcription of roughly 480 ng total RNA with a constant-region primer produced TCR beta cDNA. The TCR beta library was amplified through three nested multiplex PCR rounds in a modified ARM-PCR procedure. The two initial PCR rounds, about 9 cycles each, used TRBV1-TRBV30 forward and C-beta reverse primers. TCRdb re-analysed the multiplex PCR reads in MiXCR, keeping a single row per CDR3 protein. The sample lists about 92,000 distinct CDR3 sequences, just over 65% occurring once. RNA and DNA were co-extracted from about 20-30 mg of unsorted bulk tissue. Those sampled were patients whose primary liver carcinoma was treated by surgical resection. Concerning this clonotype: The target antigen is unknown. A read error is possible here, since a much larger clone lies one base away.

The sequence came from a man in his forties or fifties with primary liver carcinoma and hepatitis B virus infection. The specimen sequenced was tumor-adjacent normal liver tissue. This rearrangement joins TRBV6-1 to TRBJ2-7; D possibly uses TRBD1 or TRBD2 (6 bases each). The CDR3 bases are TGTGCCAGCGGTGAACCCCAGGGGAGGTACGAGCAGTACTTC. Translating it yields CASGEPQGRYEQYF.